This TCR beta chain is from a study of read filtering for tumor transcriptome and immune sequencing. This CDR3 comprises 18 residues. V shed 1 base, J shed 7 bases, and the junction held 12 bases outside the gene matches. The V gene's germline CDR1 is SGHRS and CDR2 YFSETQ. This clonotype came up many times. The library was built from about 0.4 ug RNA with molecular barcoded adaptors for alpha/delta and beta/gamma chains. MiXCR, run by TCRdb on the reads, gives a single entry per CDR3 protein. This table holds 35,000 to 50,000 distinct CDR3 sequences, 15% to 20% found once. Sequencing was done on a sample of a population of CD138-negative cells sorted from bone marrow. This sequence joins TRBV5-1 and TRBJ2-1; 12 nucleotides line up with TRBD2. This receptor was obtained from a donor at least 40 years old with multiple myeloma. CDR3 amino acids: CASSLRGTQLAGGNEQFF. CDR3 coding DNA: TGCGCCAGCAGCTTGAGGGGGACCCAACTAGCGGGAGGAAATGAGCAGTTCTTC.